This TCR beta chain emerged from a study of radiotherapy plus CTLA-4 blockade in lung cancer. Study summary: Overall, 15% to 20% of patients showed an objective response, while 31% attained disease control.

Generated by immunoSEQ multiplex PCR, the TCRdb table keeps only in-frame clones and is missing some. Found here are about 120,000 clones, around 89% of them singletons; the top ten hold 6.9%. The TCR originated in a human donor with non-small cell lung cancer that progressed on radiotherapy plus ipilimumab. The sequencing used peripheral blood, collected from a patient treated with radiotherapy plus ipilimumab.

Here the CDR3 reads CASSFQTGAGLNTEAFF. The DNA for the CDR3 is TGCGCCAGCAGCTTTCAAACCGGTGCAGGGTTGAACACTGAAGCTTTCTTT. The V and J genes are TRBV5-1 and TRBJ1-1; D might be TRBD1 (5 bases). V lost 2 bases and J 0 bases, leaving 17 bases between the germline ends. The CDR3 contains 17 residues. Per germline, CDR1 SGHRS and CDR2 YFSETQ.